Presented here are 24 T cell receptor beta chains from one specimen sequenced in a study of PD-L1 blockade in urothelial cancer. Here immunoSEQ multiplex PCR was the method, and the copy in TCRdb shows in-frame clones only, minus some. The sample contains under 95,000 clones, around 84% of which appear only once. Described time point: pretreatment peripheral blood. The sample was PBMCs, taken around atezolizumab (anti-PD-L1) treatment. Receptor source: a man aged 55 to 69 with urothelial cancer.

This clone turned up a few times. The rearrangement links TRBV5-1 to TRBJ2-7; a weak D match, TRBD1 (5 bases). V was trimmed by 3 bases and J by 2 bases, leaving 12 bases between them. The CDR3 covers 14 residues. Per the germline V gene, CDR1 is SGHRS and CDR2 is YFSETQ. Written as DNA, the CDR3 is TGCGCCAGCAGCTCAGAACAGGCTACCTACGAGCAGTACTTC. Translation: CASSSEQATYEQYF.

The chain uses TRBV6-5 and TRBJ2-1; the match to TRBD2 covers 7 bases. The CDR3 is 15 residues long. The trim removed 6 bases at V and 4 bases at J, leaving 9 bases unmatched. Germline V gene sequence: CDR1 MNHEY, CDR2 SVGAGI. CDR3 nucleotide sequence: TGTGCCAGCAGAACCGATAGCGGGCCATACAATGAGCAGTTCTTC. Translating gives CASRTDSGPYNEQFF.

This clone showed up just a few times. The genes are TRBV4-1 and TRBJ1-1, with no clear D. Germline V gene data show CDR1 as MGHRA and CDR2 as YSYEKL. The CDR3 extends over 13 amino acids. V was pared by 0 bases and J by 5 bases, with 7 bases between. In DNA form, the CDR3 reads TGCGCCAGCAGCCAAGATCTTTCTACTGAAGCTTTCTTT. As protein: CASSQDLSTEAFF.

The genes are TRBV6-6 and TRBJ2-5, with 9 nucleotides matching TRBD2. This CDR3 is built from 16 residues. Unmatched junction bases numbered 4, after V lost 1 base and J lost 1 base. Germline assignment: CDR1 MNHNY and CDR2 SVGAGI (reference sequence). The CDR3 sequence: CASSYWRGGSQETQYF. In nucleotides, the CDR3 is TGTGCCAGCAGTTACTGGCGGGGGGGATCCCAAGAGACCCAGTACTTC.

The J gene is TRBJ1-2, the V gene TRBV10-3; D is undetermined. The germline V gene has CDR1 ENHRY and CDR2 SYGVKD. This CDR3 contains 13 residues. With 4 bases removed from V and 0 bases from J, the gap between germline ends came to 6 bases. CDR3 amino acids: CAISADTNYGYTF. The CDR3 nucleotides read TGTGCCATCAGTGCAGATACTAACTATGGCTACACCTTC.

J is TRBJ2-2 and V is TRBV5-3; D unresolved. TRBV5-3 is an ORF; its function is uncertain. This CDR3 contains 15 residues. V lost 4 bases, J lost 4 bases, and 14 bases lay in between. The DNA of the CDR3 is TGTGCCAGAAGCCAAAGCACAGCTCCCACCGGGGAGCTGTTTTTT. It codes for CARSQSTAPTGELFF.

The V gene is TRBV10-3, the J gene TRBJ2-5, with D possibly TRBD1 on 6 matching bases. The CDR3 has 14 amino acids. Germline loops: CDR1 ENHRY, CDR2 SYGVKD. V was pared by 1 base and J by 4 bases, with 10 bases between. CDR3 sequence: CAISEFVGGETQYF. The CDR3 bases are TGTGCCATCAGTGAGTTCGTAGGGGGAGAGACCCAGTACTTC.

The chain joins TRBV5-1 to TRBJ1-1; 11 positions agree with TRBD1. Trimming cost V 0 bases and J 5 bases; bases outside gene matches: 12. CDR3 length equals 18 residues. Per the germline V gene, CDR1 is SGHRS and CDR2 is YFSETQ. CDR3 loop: CASSLAPDRGRVFTEAFF. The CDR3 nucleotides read TGCGCCAGCAGCTTGGCCCCGGACAGGGGGCGGGTTTTTACTGAAGCTTTCTTT.

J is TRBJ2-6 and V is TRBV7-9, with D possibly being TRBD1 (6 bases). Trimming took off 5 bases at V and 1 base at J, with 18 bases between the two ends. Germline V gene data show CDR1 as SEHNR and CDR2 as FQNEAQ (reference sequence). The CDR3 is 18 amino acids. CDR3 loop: CASSLRSGAASGANVLTF. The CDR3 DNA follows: TGTGCCAGCAGCCTACGGTCAGGGGCGGCGTCTGGGGCCAACGTCCTGACTTTC.

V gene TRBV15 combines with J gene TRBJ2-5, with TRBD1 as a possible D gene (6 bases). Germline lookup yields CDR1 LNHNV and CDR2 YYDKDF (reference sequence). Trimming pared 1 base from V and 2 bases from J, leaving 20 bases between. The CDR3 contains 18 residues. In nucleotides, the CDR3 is TGTGCCACCAGCAGAGGGCAGGGGATAGGCCCCTCGCAAGAGACCCAGTACTTC. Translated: CATSRGQGIGPSQETQYF.

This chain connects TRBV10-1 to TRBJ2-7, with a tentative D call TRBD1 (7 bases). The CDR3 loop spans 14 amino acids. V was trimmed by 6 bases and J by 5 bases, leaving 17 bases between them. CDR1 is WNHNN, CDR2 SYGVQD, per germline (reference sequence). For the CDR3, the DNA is TGCGCCAGCAGCCAGACAGGGACTTTTAACGAGCAGTACTTC. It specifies CASSQTGTFNEQYF.

The CDR3 coding sequence is TGCGCCAGCAGCCAACTTAGACTAGCGGGAACAGATACGCAGTATTTT. Its translation is CASSQLRLAGTDTQYF. The V call is TRBV4-1, the J call TRBJ2-3; 11 bases map to TRBD2. The CDR3 spans 16 residues. The germline V gene encodes CDR1 MGHRA and CDR2 YSYEKL. The J segment lost 3 bases and the V segment lost 2 bases, leaving 4 bases of the junction unmatched.

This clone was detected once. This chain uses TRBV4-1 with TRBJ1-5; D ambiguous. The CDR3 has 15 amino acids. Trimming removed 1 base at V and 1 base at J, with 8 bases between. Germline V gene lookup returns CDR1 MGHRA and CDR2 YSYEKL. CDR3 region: CASSQVLASNQPQHF. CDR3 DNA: TGCGCCAGCAGCCAAGTTTTAGCGAGCAATCAGCCCCAGCATTTT.

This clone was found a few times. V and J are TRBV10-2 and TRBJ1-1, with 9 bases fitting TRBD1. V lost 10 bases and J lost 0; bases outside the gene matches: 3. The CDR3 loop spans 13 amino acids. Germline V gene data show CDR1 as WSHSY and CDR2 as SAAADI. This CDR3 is CATRTGVNTEAFF. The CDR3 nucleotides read TGCGCCACCAGGACAGGGGTGAACACTGAAGCTTTCTTT.

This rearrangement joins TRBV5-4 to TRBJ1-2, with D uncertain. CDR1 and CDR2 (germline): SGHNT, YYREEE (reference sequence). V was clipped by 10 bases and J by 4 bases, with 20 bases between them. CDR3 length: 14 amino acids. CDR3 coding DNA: TGTGCCGCCAGGAGCAATGAGGGCGTCTATGGCTACACCTTC. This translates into CAARSNEGVYGYTF. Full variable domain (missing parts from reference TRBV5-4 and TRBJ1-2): ETGVTQSPTHLIKTRGQQVTLRCSSQSGHNTVSWYQQALGQGPQFIFQYYREEENGRGNFPPRFSGLQFPNYSSELNVNALELDDSALYLCAARSNEGVYGYTFGSGTRLTVV.

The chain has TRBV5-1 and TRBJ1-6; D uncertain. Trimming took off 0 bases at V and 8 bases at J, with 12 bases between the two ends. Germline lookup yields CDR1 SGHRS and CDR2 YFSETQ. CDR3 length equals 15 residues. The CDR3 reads CASSLVYTRDSPLHF. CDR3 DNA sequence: TGCGCCAGCAGCTTGGTTTACACCCGGGATTCACCCCTCCACTTT.

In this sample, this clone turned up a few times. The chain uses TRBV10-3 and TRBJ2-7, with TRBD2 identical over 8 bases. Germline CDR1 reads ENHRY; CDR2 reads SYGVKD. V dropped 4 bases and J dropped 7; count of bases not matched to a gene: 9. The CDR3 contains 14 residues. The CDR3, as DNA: TGTGCCATCAGTGGGACTAGCTTTAAAGGGGAGCAGTACTTC. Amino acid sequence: CAISGTSFKGEQYF.

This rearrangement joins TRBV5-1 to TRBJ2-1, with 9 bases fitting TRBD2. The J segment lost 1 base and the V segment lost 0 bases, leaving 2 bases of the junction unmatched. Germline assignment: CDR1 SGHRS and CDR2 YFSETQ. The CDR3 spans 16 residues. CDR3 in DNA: TGCGCCAGCAGCTTGGTGGGACTAGCTTCCTACAATGAGCAGTTCTTC. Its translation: CASSLVGLASYNEQFF.

The CDR3 here is CASSLVAGPRQFF. The CDR3 coding sequence is TGCGCCAGCAGCTTGGTAGCGGGGCCAAGGCAGTTCTTC. V and J are TRBV5-1 and TRBJ2-1; 8 bases align to TRBD2. This CDR3 comprises 13 residues. Germline assignment: CDR1 SGHRS and CDR2 YFSETQ. V was clipped by 0 bases and J by 12 bases; unmatched bases: 5.

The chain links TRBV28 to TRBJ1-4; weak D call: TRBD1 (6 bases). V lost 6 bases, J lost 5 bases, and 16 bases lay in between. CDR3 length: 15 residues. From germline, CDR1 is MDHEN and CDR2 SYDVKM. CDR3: CASSPGGVPNEKLFF. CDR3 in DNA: TGTGCCAGCAGCCCGGGGGGCGTTCCGAATGAAAAACTGTTTTTT.

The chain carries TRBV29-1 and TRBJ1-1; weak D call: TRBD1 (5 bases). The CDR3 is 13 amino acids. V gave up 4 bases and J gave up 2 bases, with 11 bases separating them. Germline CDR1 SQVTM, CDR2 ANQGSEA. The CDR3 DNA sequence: TGCAGCGTTGCACCCAGGGCTAACACTGAAGCTTTCTTT. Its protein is CSVAPRANTEAFF.

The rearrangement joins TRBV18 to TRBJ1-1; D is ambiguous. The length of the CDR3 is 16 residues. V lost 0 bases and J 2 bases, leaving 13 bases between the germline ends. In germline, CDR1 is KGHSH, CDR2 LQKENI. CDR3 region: CASSPPRAPFNTEAFF. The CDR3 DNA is TGTGCCAGCTCACCACCCCGAGCACCTTTTAACACTGAAGCTTTCTTT.

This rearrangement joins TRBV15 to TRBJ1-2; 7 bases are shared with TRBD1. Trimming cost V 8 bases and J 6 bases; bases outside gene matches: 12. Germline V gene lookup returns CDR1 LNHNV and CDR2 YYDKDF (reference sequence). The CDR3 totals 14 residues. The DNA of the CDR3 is TGTGCCACCGTGCAGGGGGGATCTTTGGATGGCTACACCTTC. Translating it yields CATVQGGSLDGYTF.

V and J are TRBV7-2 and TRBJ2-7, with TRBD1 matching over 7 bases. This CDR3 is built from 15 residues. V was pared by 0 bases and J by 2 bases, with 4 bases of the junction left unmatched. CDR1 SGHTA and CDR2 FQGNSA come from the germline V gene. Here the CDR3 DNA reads TGTGCCAGCAGCTTAGCAAAACAGGGGACCTACGAGCAGTACTTC. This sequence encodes CASSLAKQGTYEQYF.